A single TCR beta chain is shown here with its context. Its antigen is not known. The sample originates from a study of cytomegalovirus exposure and HLA in healthy donors. Study details: Some 85 million unique TCRs, all from HLA-typed donors, were included in an early release of the data. Findings of the study overall: Earlier analysis yielded a pattern in which most TCR beta V segments were productive about 90% or about 30% of the time.

Primers: 60 Vbeta forward and 13 Jbeta reverse. Sequencing used immunoSEQ multiplex PCR; TCRdb keeps in-frame clones, though not all of them. The sample comprises 100,000 to 150,000 clones, under 80% of which are singletons, and less than 15% rests with the top ten. The germline V gene has CDR1 KGHSH and CDR2 LQKENI. Unmatched junction bases numbered 5, after V lost 4 bases and J lost 0 bases. The CDR3 extends over 15 amino acids. The gene calls are TRBV18 and TRBJ1-2, with 7 bases fitting TRBD1. The sample was PBMCs. The sequence was collected from a woman aged 55-70 years in good health and CMV-seropositive. The CDR3 sequence: CASSQGQTSNYGYTF. The CDR3 bases are TGTGCCAGCTCACAGGGACAGACATCTAACTATGGCTACACCTTC. Using reference TRBV18 and TRBJ1-2 for the parts outside the CDR3, the full variable domain is NAGVMQNPRHLVRRRGQEARLRCSPMKGHSHVYWYRQLPEEGLKFMVYLQKENIIDESGMPKERFSAEFPKEGPSILRIQQVVRGDSAAYFCASSQGQTSNYGYTFGSGTRLTVV.